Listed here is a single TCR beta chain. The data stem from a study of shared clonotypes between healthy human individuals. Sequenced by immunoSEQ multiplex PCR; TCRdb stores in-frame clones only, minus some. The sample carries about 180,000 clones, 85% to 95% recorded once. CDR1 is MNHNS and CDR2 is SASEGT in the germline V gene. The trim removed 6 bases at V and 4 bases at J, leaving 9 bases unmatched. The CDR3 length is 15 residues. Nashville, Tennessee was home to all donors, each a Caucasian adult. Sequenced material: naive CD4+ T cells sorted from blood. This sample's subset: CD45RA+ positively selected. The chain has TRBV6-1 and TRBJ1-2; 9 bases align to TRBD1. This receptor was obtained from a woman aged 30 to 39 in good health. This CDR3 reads CASRDTGTGTYGYTF. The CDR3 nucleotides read TGTGCCAGCAGGGACACCGGGACAGGGACCTATGGCTACACCTTC.